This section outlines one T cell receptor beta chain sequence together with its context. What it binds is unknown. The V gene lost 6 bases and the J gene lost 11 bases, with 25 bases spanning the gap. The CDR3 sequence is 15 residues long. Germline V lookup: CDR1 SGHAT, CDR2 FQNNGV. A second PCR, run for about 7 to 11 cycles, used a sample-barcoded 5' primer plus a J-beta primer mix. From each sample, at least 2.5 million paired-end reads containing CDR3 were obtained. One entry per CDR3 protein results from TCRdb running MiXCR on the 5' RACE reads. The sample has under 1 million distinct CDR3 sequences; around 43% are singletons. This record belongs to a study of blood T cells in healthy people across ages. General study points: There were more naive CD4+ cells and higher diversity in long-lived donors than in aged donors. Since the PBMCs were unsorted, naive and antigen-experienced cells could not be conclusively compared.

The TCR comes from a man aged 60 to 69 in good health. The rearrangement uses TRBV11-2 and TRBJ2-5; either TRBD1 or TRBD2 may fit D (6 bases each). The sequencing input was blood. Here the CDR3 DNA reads TGTGCCAGCAGATCTCCCCGGGGGCCCCTCAATGAGCAGTACTTC. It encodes CASRSPRGPLNEQYF.